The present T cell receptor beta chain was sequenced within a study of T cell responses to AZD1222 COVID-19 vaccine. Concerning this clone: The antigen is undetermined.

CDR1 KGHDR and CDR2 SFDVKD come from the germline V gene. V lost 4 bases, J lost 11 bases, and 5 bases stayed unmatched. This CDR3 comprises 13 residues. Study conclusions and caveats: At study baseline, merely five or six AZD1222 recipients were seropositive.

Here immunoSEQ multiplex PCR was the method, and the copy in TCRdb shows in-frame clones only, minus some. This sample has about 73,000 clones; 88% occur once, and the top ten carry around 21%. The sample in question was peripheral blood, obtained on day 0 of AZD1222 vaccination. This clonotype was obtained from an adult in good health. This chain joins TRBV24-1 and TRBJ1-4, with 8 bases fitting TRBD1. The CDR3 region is CATSDPQGGKLFF. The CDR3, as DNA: TGTGCCACCAGTGACCCACAGGGGGGTAAACTGTTTTTT.